This entry lists 14 T cell receptor beta chains sequenced from one sample in a study of shared clonotypes between healthy human individuals. Libraries were prepared by immunoSEQ multiplex PCR; TCRdb keeps only in-frame clonotypes and omits some of them. The data show 1.5 million to 1.9 million clones, 95% to 99% seen once. The source material was naive CD4+ T cells sorted from blood. Subset meaning: CD45RA+ positively selected. The receptors stem from a man under 40 in good health.

The chain employs TRBV7-2 and TRBJ2-2; the D call may be TRBD1 or TRBD2 (5 bases each). There are 16 residues in the CDR3. The V gene lost 2 bases and the J gene lost 4 bases, with 14 bases spanning the gap. CDR1 and CDR2 (germline): SGHTA, FQGNSA. CDR3 loop: CASSLTGTRGTGELFF. DNA of the CDR3: TGTGCCAGCAGCTTAACAGGAACACGGGGCACCGGGGAGCTGTTTTTT.

This clone was detected only once. V is TRBV6-5 and J is TRBJ2-1; D might be TRBD1 (6 bases). V dropped 6 bases and J dropped 3 bases, with 9 bases sitting between them. In germline, CDR1 is MNHEY, CDR2 SVGAGI. The CDR3 extends over 13 amino acids. Here the CDR3 DNA reads TGTGCCAGCAGACCGGACAGCTACAATGAGCAGTTCTTC. It translates to CASRPDSYNEQFF.

The chain carries TRBV6-5 and TRBJ2-7; 8 positions match TRBD2. The CDR3 contains 14 residues. V was clipped by 6 bases and J by 2 bases; unmatched bases: 6. Germline CDR1 MNHEY, CDR2 SVGAGI. CDR3 amino acids: CASRRGSGAYEQYF. CDR3 coding DNA: TGTGCCAGCAGGCGGGGTAGCGGGGCCTACGAGCAGTACTTC.

V is TRBV29-1 and J is TRBJ2-1; unclear D gene. The CDR3 is 13 amino acids. V was clipped by 4 bases and J by 0 bases, with 7 bases between them. Germline values: CDR1 SQVTM, CDR2 ANQGSEA. Written as DNA, the CDR3 is TGCAGCGTTGCAGACGGCTCCTACAATGAGCAGTTCTTC. It is translated as CSVADGSYNEQFF.

This chain connects TRBV6-4 to TRBJ2-5, with 10 bases that match TRBD1. CDR1 is MRHNA and CDR2 is SNTAGT in the germline V gene. The CDR3 is 17 residues long. Trimming took 8 bases from V and 5 from J; bases not matched to a gene: 17. CDR3 protein: CASPQPGDRGRLETQYF. The CDR3 DNA sequence: TGTGCCAGCCCCCAGCCAGGTGACAGGGGGCGGTTGGAGACCCAGTACTTC.

A single count supports this clone. The genes are TRBV5-1 and TRBJ1-2, with 7 bases fitting TRBD1. The CDR3 is 14 amino acids. V shed 4 bases and J 0 bases; nucleotides not matched to a gene: 3. Germline V gene data show CDR1 as SGHRS and CDR2 as YFSETQ. In DNA, the CDR3 is TGCGCCAGCAGCCCGGACAGGCCTAACTATGGCTACACCTTC. It is translated as CASSPDRPNYGYTF.

The chain combines TRBV6-6 with TRBJ1-1, with 9 bases identical to TRBD1. V dropped 5 bases and J dropped 10; count of bases not matched to a gene: 8. The CDR3 runs 13 residues. Germline assignment: CDR1 MNHNY and CDR2 SVGAGI (reference sequence). The CDR3 region is CASSGPGQGLAFF. Here the CDR3 DNA reads TGTGCCAGCAGTGGACCGGGACAGGGATTAGCTTTCTTT.

V and J are TRBV28 and TRBJ1-1, with D hard to call. The CDR3 runs 15 residues. The ends were cut back, 1 base at V and 1 base at J, with 10 bases in the middle. CDR1 is MDHEN, CDR2 SYDVKM, per germline. CDR3 region: CASSLSSGPNTEAFF. DNA for the CDR3: TGTGCCAGCAGTTTATCGTCCGGACCGAACACTGAAGCTTTCTTT.

This chain uses TRBV5-8 with TRBJ2-3, with D maybe TRBD1 (5 bases). The V end lost 0 bases, the J end lost 2 bases, and 13 bases lay between the germline ends. Germline CDR1 and CDR2: SGHTS and YDEGEE. This CDR3 region has 16 residues. The CDR3 reads CASSLERGRHTDTQYF. In nucleotides, the CDR3 is TGTGCCAGCAGCTTGGAAAGGGGCAGACACACAGATACGCAGTATTTT.

The chain has TRBV28 and TRBJ2-7; 10 bases match TRBD2. The CDR3 consists of 16 residues. Germline CDR1 is MDHEN and CDR2 is SYDVKM. Trimming removed 0 bases from V and 7 bases from J; junction bases left unmatched: 9. Here the CDR3 reads CASSLWSASGSFEQYF. CDR3 nucleotide sequence: TGTGCCAGCAGTTTATGGTCCGCTAGCGGGAGTTTTGAGCAGTACTTC.

This clone was recorded only once. One junction end disagrees with the germline gene, perhaps due to a read error. This chain connects TRBV7-7 to TRBJ2-1; the match to TRBD2 covers 8 bases. The CDR3 has 16 residues. Germline CDR1 and CDR2: SSHAT and FNYEAQ (reference sequence). CDR3 sequence reads: CASSLGLAGPYNEQFF. CDR3 DNA: TGTGCTAGCAGCTTAGGGCTAGCGGGCCCCTACAATGAGCAGTTCTTC.

The V and J genes are TRBV7-2 and TRBJ1-2; 7 bases line up with TRBD1. The CDR3 is 14 amino acids. The V segment lost 3 bases and the J segment 4 bases; nucleotides outside the gene matches: 5. CDR1 is SGHTA and CDR2 is FQGNSA in the germline V gene. DNA of the CDR3: TGTGCCAGCAGCTTTTTCCGGGACAGCTATGGCTACACCTTC. Protein: CASSFFRDSYGYTF.

The rearrangement joins TRBV7-2 to TRBJ2-7; D is uncertain. Germline V gene sequence: CDR1 SGHTA, CDR2 FQGNSA. Deletions cut 5 bases from V and 1 base from J, with 6 bases between. CDR3 length: 12 amino acids. The CDR3 spells CASSQLSYEQYF. CDR3 DNA: TGTGCCAGCAGCCAGCTGTCCTACGAGCAGTACTTC. Supplemented by reference TRBV7-2 and TRBJ2-7, the full variable domain reads GAGVSQSPSNKVTEKGKDVELRCDPISGHTALYWYRQSLGQGLEFLIYFQGNSAPDKSGLPSDRFSAERTGGSVSTLTIQRTQQEDSAVYLCASSQLSYEQYFGPGTRLTVT.

The chain employs TRBV11-3 and TRBJ2-1; D gene ambiguous. V lost 5 bases, J lost 5 bases, and 10 bases lay in between. This CDR3 comprises 13 residues. Germline values: CDR1 SGHNT, CDR2 YENEEA. Here the CDR3 reads CASSPGPNNEQFF. The CDR3 bases are TGTGCCAGCAGCCCTGGGCCCAACAATGAGCAGTTCTTC.